Listed below are T cell receptor beta chains from one sample, sequenced in a study of cytomegalovirus exposure and HLA in healthy donors. Method: immunoSEQ multiplex PCR; TCRdb's copy keeps in-frame clones and lacks some. This table has roughly 130,000 clones, about nine tenths appearing once. The specimen was PBMCs. The receptors shown here come from a man aged 30 to 45 in good health and CMV-seronegative. The CDR3 runs from the conserved cysteine through the conserved F or W. The D gene is left open where the match is weak. Clone size is stated in some rows and not others, as once, few, many or a class when expanded.

d_call	v_call	clone_size	j_call	cdr3_nt	cdr3_aa
-	TRBV4-3	-	TRBJ2-2	TGCGCCAGCAGCCCTAACAGGGACCTTACCGGGGAGCTGTTTTTT	CASSPNRDLTGELFF
-	TRBV10-3	-	TRBJ2-2	TGTGCCGTACAGGGGGGGGCGAACACCGGGGAGCTGTTTTTT	CAVQGGANTGELFF
TRBD1	TRBV28	-	TRBJ1-6	TGTGCCAGCAGACCGGGACAGGGGCATAATTCACCCCTCCACTTT	CASRPGQGHNSPLHF
-	TRBV13	-	TRBJ1-5	TGTGCCAGCAGCTTAGGGAGAGGCAATCAGCCCCAGCATTTT	CASSLGRGNQPQHF
TRBD1	TRBV9	once	TRBJ2-1	TGTGCCAGCAGCGCTAGGGGACAGGGGGTCTACAATGAGCAGTTCTTC	CASSARGQGVYNEQFF
TRBD2	TRBV2	-	TRBJ2-3	TGTGCCAGCAGTTTTCTACGGCGGCTAGCGGGGGGAGAGGGGACAGATACGCAGTATTTT	CASSFLRRLAGGEGTDTQYF
TRBD1	TRBV5-6	-	TRBJ2-5	TGTGCCAGCAGCTTCGGGGGACAGGGGCAAGAGACCCAGTACTTC	CASSFGGQGQETQYF
TRBD1	TRBV4-1	-	TRBJ1-2	TGCGCCAGCAGCCAGCTCATCGGACAGGGAATCGGAGGCTACACCTTC	CASSQLIGQGIGGYTF
-	TRBV18	-	TRBJ1-2	TGTGCCAGCTCAAACGACCAGGGACTTACGGGCTACACCTTC	CASSNDQGLTGYTF
TRBD1	TRBV7-9	-	TRBJ2-1	TGTGCCAGCAGCTGGGGTTCAGGGGGCTTGGATGAGCAGTTCTTC	CASSWGSGGLDEQFF
-	TRBV4-1	-	TRBJ1-5	TGCGCCAGCAGCCCAACTCAAGGCAGGGGTCATAGCAATCAGCCCCAGCATTTT	CASSPTQGRGHSNQPQHF
-	TRBV27	-	TRBJ2-7	TGTGCCAGCAGTCTAGTTCCGTCGACAGGCCGATCCTACGAGCAGTACTTC	CASSLVPSTGRSYEQYF
TRBD1	TRBV7-9	-	TRBJ1-2	TGTGCCAGCAGCCAGACAGGGTTCAGTGGCTACACCTTC	CASSQTGFSGYTF
-	TRBV18	-	TRBJ2-4	TGTGCCAGCTCACCACCCGAAGAGAGGAACATTCAGTACTTC	CASSPPEERNIQYF
TRBD1	TRBV10-3	-	TRBJ2-1	TGTGCCATCAGTCCGGGACAGCACAATGAGCAGTTCTTC	CAISPGQHNEQFF
-	TRBV10-3	-	TRBJ2-7	TGTGCCGTCGGTGGAGGAGACCGGGACTCAGCCTACGAGCAGTACTTC	CAVGGGDRDSAYEQYF
-	TRBV15	once	TRBJ2-7	TGTGCCACCAGCAGCGAGACAGGGACTCCCTACGAGCAGTACTTC	CATSSETGTPYEQYF
TRBD1	TRBV15	-	TRBJ1-3	TGTGCCACCAGCAGAAACAGGGGGCCCTCCGGAAACACCATATATTTT	CATSRNRGPSGNTIYF
-	TRBV19	-	TRBJ1-6	TGTGCCAGTACCCCGGGACATATATATAATTCACCCCTCCACTTT	CASTPGHIYNSPLHF
TRBD1	TRBV4-3	-	TRBJ2-1	TGCGCCAGCAGCCAAGACCAGGGGACAGGGGGCAATGAGCAGTTCTTC	CASSQDQGTGGNEQFF
TRBD1	TRBV19	-	TRBJ1-5	TGTGCCAGTAGTATGGGACAGGGGGGTCAGCCCCAGCATTTT	CASSMGQGGQPQHF
-	TRBV6-1	-	TRBJ1-1	TGTGCCAGCAGTGCGCTCTCAGGGATTGGGACTGAAGCTTTCTTT	CASSALSGIGTEAFF
-	TRBV19	-	TRBJ1-5	TGTGCCAGTATAGGAGGGGATCGGCAGCCCCAGCATTTT	CASIGGDRQPQHF
-	TRBV7-3	few	TRBJ2-6	TGTGCCAGCAGCACCACAGGCCTCTCTGGGGCCAACGTCCTGACTTTC	CASSTTGLSGANVLTF
-	TRBV6-5	-	TRBJ1-2	TGTGCCAGCAGTTACTCCTATGACAGGTCGTATGGCTACACCTTC	CASSYSYDRSYGYTF
TRBD2	TRBV27	-	TRBJ2-5	TGTGCCAGCAGTTTAGGATACACTAGCGGGGGGGCCATTGAGACCCAGTACTTC	CASSLGYTSGGAIETQYF
-	TRBV27	-	TRBJ1-2	TGTGCCAGCAGTTTGCGAGATACGAACTATGGCTACACCTTC	CASSLRDTNYGYTF
TRBD1	TRBV5-6	-	TRBJ1-4	TGTGCCAGCAGCCCCCGGAGGGGACAGGGTAATGAAAAACTGTTTTTT	CASSPRRGQGNEKLFF
-	TRBV19	-	TRBJ1-1	TGTGCCAGTAGTATAAGGGGGATGAACACTGAAGCTTTCTTT	CASSIRGMNTEAFF
-	TRBV7-9	-	TRBJ2-5	TGTGCCAGCAGCTTAGAGGAGAGAAGAGAGACCCAGTACTTC	CASSLEERRETQYF
TRBD2	TRBV18	-	TRBJ2-3	TGTGCCAGCTCACCCCCGGCGGGGGGAGGGTCAGATACGCAGTATTTT	CASSPPAGGGSDTQYF
-	TRBV7-3	-	TRBJ2-5	TGTGCCAGCAGCTTAAGCGGTGCCCTCCAAGAGACCCAGTACTTC	CASSLSGALQETQYF
TRBD2	TRBV5-1	-	TRBJ2-3	TGCGCCAGCAGCTTGGGCACTAGCGGGGGAGTCGTGACTAGCACAGATACGCAGTATTTT	CASSLGTSGGVVTSTDTQYF
TRBD2	TRBV19	-	TRBJ2-1	TGTGCCAGTAGTATAGGAGGACGGGGGGGCCGTAATGAGCAGTTCTTC	CASSIGGRGGRNEQFF
-	TRBV4-3	-	TRBJ1-5	TGCGCCAGCAGCCTGGGGATAGGGGGAAATCAGCCCCAGCATTTT	CASSLGIGGNQPQHF
-	TRBV6-5	-	TRBJ1-1	TGTGCCAGCAGTTACTTGCAGGGGTCTGAAGCTTTCTTT	CASSYLQGSEAFF
TRBD1	TRBV6-6	once	TRBJ1-2	TGTGCCAGCAGTCCACAGGGGGATGGCTACACCTTC	CASSPQGDGYTF
TRBD1	TRBV5-1	-	TRBJ2-1	TGCGCCAGCAGCCGGACAGGTCCTGGCAATGAGCAGTTCTTC	CASSRTGPGNEQFF
TRBD1	TRBV19	-	TRBJ1-2	TGTGCCAGTAGTCCAGGGGGCCAGGGGGCGTATGGCTACACCTTC	CASSPGGQGAYGYTF
TRBD1	TRBV9	once	TRBJ2-5	TGTGCCAGCAGCGAGGAAGGACAGGGGCGGGAGACCCAGTACTTC	CASSEEGQGRETQYF
-	TRBV5-4	-	TRBJ1-1	TGTGCCAGCAGCCCCCCAAGGGGGGAAGCTTTCTTT	CASSPPRGEAFF